These 11 T cell receptor beta chains were all obtained from the same sample, sequenced in a study of cytomegalovirus exposure and HLA in healthy donors. In the PCR, 60 Vbeta and 13 Jbeta primers were used. Only in-frame clones appear in the TCRdb table, and some are missing; sequencing was by immunoSEQ multiplex PCR. The sample consists of about 160,000 clones, roughly 79% of them appearing once. Specimen: PBMCs. The receptor set was obtained from a woman in her 40s in good health and CMV-seropositive.

J is TRBJ2-5 and V is TRBV9; D gene uncertain. TRBJ2-7 explains the end of the DNA better; the J call may be wrong. The V gene's germline CDR1 is SGDLS and CDR2 YYNGEE. The CDR3 length is 15 residues. The CDR3 region has the DNA TGTGCCAGCAGCGTAGCGTCAGGAATGTCCTACGAGCAGTACTTC. This encodes CASSVASGMSYEQYF.

The chain combines TRBV27 with TRBJ2-1, with TRBD2 identical over 14 bases. The junction had 9 bases not matched to a gene; V was cut back by 6 bases and J by 2 bases. The CDR3 is 18 residues long. Germline CDR1 and CDR2: MNHEY and SMNVEV (reference sequence). The CDR3 region is CASRETSGGAITYNEQFF. The CDR3 DNA reads as TGTGCCAGCAGGGAGACTAGCGGGGGGGCCATCACCTACAATGAGCAGTTCTTC.

This rearrangement joins TRBV6-1 to TRBJ2-3; tentatively, D is TRBD2 (5 bases). The CDR3 runs to 15 residues. Germline CDR1 MNHNS, CDR2 SASEGT. Trimming took 4 bases from V and 4 from J, leaving 15 bases between them. CDR3 amino acids: CASSAWTGSPDTQYF. CDR3 coding DNA: TGTGCCAGCAGTGCCTGGACGGGGTCCCCAGATACGCAGTATTTT.

This chain connects TRBV9 to TRBJ2-2, with TRBD1 matching 9 bases. The CDR3 has 16 residues. The V and J ends lost 4 bases and 1 base, in that order; junction bases with no gene match: 5. Germline lookup yields CDR1 SGDLS and CDR2 YYNGEE. CDR3 sequence: CASSLPTGGNTGELFF. DNA of the CDR3: TGTGCCAGCAGCCTCCCGACAGGGGGGAACACCGGGGAGCTGTTTTTT.

With respect to this clone: Mismatch with germline at one junction end may stem from a read error. Other nucleotide sequences in the sample specify the same CDR3. The genes are TRBV10-3 and TRBJ2-3, with 8 bases lining up with TRBD2. CDR1 and CDR2 from the germline V gene are ENHRY and SYGVKD. This CDR3 contains 14 residues. CDR3 sequence reads: CAISEVSGADTQYF. Here the CDR3 DNA reads TGTGCTATCAGTGAAGTTAGCGGGGCAGATACGCAGTATTTT.

The gene calls are TRBV6-4 and TRBJ1-1; tentatively, D is TRBD1 (5 bases). With 2 bases removed from V and 4 bases from J, the gap between germline ends came to 17 bases. Per the germline V gene, CDR1 is MRHNA and CDR2 is SNTAGT. This CDR3 has 16 residues. The CDR3 nucleotides read TGTGCCAGCAGTGACAACGTCAGGGAGGAGCGCACTGAAGCTTTCTTT. Translation: CASSDNVREERTEAFF.

The chain employs TRBV5-6 and TRBJ2-4; TRBD1 agrees at 10 bases. The CDR3 spans 16 residues. With 3 bases clipped from V and 1 base from J, the junction kept 4 bases outside the gene matches. Looked up from germline, CDR1 is SGHDT and CDR2 is YYEEEE. For the CDR3, the DNA is TGTGCCAGCAGCTCCCCGGGACAGGGGGCCAAAAACATTCAGTACTTC. Translated: CASSSPGQGAKNIQYF.

This clone was detected only once. V usage is TRBV27 and J usage is TRBJ1-5, with D maybe TRBD1 (5 bases). CDR1 and CDR2 (germline): MNHEY, SMNVEV (reference sequence). Trimming pared 6 bases from V and 3 bases from J, leaving 15 bases between. The CDR3 has 15 residues. The CDR3 nucleotides read TGTGCCAGCAGCCCCGGGGGGGTCCACAATCAGCCCCAGCATTTT. It translates to CASSPGGVHNQPQHF.

The chain combines TRBV5-1 with TRBJ1-6; a weak D match, TRBD1 (5 bases). V lost 0 bases, J lost 0 bases, and 10 bases lay in between. The germline V gene encodes CDR1 SGHRS and CDR2 YFSETQ. The CDR3 has 17 residues. The DNA for the CDR3 is TGCGCCAGCAGCTTGGAGGGAAGGGGCTCCTATAATTCACCCCTCCACTTT. Amino acid sequence: CASSLEGRGSYNSPLHF.

This clone was recorded only once. This chain uses TRBV30 with TRBJ1-6, with D perhaps matching TRBD1 (5 bases). Trimming took off 5 bases at V and 0 bases at J, with 11 bases between the two ends. This CDR3 region has 15 residues. Germline CDR1 is GTSNPN and CDR2 is SVGIG (reference sequence). The CDR3 here is CAWRLTASYNSPLHF. The CDR3 coding sequence is TGTGCCTGGCGTTTGACAGCCTCCTATAATTCACCCCTCCACTTT.

Here the CDR3 reads CASSSGTGASNYGYTF. In DNA form, the CDR3 reads TGTGCCAGCAGTTCGGGAACAGGGGCTAGTAACTATGGCTACACCTTC. The chain links TRBV28 to TRBJ1-2; 7 nucleotides align to TRBD1. CDR1 and CDR2 from the germline V gene are MDHEN and SYDVKM. The V and J ends lost 4 bases and 1 base, in that order; junction bases with no gene match: 9. This CDR3 is 16 amino acids long.